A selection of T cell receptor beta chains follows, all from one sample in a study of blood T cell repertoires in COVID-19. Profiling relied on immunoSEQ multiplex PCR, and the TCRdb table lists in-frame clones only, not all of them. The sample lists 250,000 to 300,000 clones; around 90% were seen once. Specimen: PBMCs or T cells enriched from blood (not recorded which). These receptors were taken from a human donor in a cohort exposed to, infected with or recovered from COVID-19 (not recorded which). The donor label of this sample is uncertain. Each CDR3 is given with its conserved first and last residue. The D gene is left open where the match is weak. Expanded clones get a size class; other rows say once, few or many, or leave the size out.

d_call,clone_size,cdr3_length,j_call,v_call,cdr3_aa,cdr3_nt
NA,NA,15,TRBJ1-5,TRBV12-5,CASGLAPAGDQPQHF,TGTGCTAGTGGTTTGGCCCCCGCAGGGGACCAGCCCCAGCATTTT
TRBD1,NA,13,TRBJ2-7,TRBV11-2,CASSVTGGYEQYF,TGTGCCAGCAGCGTAACAGGGGGCTACGAGCAGTACTTC
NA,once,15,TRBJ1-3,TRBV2,CASSPDRSSGNTIYF,TGTGCCAGCAGCCCTGACAGGAGCTCTGGAAACACCATATATTTT
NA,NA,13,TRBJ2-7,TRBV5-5,CASTSVGRYEQYF,TGTGCCAGCACTTCAGTGGGGCGTTACGAGCAGTACTTC
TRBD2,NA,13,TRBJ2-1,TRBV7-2,CASSLISGVQQFF,TGTGCCAGCAGCTTAATCAGCGGGGTACAACAGTTCTTC
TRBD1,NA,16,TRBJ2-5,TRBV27,CASSLTRQGTQETQYF,TGTGCCAGCAGTTTAACCAGACAGGGGACACAAGAGACCCAGTACTTC
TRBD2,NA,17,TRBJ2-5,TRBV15,CATSRPKILAGQETQYF,TGTGCCACCAGCAGACCAAAGATTCTAGCGGGGCAAGAGACCCAGTACTTC
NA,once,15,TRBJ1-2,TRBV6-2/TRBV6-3,CASSYSRESTTGYTF,TGTGCCAGCAGTTACTCGAGAGAATCCACTACTGGCTACACCTTC
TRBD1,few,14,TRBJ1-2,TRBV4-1,CASSQGDRGYGYTF,TGCGCCAGCAGCCAAGGGGACAGGGGCTATGGCTACACCTTC
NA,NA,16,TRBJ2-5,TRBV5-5,CASSLVDVQVQETQYF,TGTGCCAGCAGCTTGGTGGATGTGCAGGTACAAGAGACCCAGTACTTC
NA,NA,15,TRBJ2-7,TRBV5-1,CASNFLTANSYEQYF,TGCGCCAGCAACTTTCTGACAGCTAACTCCTACGAGCAGTACTTC
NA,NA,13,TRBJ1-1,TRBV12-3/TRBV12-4,CASSLGGGVSAFF,TGTGCCAGCAGTTTAGGCGGAGGGGTTAGTGCTTTCTTT
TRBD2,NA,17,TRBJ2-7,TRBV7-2,CASSLGGSGRLRYEQYF,TGTGCCAGCAGCTTAGGGGGTAGCGGGCGATTAAGGTACGAGCAGTACTTC
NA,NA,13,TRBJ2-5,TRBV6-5,CASSPEGGETQYF,TGTGCCAGCAGCCCGGAGGGGGGGGAGACCCAGTACTTC
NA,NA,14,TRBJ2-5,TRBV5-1,CASSLRSGEETQYF,TGCGCCAGCAGCCTCCGTTCGGGGGAGGAGACCCAGTACTTC
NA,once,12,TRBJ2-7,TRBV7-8,CASSLSSYEQYF,TGTGCCAGCAGCCTGAGCTCCTACGAGCAGTACTTC
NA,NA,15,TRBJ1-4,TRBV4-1,CASSQVAGANEKLFF,TGCGCCAGCAGCCAAGTGGCAGGGGCTAATGAAAAACTGTTTTTT
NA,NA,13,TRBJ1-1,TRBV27,CASSLAGNTEAFF,TGTGCCAGCAGTCTCGCCGGGAACACTGAAGCTTTCTTT
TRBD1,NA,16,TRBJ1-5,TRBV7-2,CASSWGQGEGNQPQHF,TGTGCCAGCAGCTGGGGACAGGGGGAAGGCAATCAGCCCCAGCATTTT
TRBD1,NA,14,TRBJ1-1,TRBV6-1,CASSETGGDSEAFF,TGTGCCAGCAGTGAAACAGGGGGGGACAGCGAAGCTTTCTTT